Listed below are T cell receptor beta chains from one sample, sequenced in a study of Ad26.COV2.S vaccination and SARS-CoV-2 variants. Libraries were prepared by immunoSEQ multiplex PCR; TCRdb keeps only in-frame clonotypes and omits some of them. The sample contains 350,000 to 400,000 clones, more than 85% of which appear only once. This specimen consisted of peripheral blood, obtained in a trial of Ad26.COV2.S vaccine versus placebo. Receptors were obtained from a person aged 18-60 years who received the Ad26.COV2.S COVID-19 vaccine or a placebo. Both conserved end residues are part of each CDR3. A D gene is named only where the DNA matches it firmly. Clone size is given for some rows only: seen once, a few or many times, or a class if the clone is expanded.

D gene	V gene	J gene	clone size	CDR3 protein	CDR3 DNA
-	TRBV6-2/TRBV6-3	TRBJ1-3	-	CASSYYRRSGNTIYF	TGTGCCAGCAGTTACTACCGGCGCTCTGGAAACACCATATATTTT
-	TRBV18	TRBJ1-3	-	CASSREGPGNTIYF	TGTGCCAGCTCACGCGAAGGGCCTGGAAACACCATATATTTT
-	TRBV4-2	TRBJ1-2	-	CASSQDSGGYTF	TGTGCCAGCAGCCAAGATTCAGGTGGCTACACCTTC
-	TRBV6-2/TRBV6-3	TRBJ2-1	-	CASSWVRNEQFF	TGTGCCAGCAGCTGGGTCCGCAATGAGCAGTTCTTC
-	TRBV5-1	TRBJ2-5	-	CASRVTSGETQYF	TGCGCCAGCAGAGTAACATCGGGAGAGACCCAGTACTTC
-	TRBV12-3/TRBV12-4	TRBJ1-2	-	CALRGANYGYTF	TGTGCGCTAAGGGGAGCTAACTATGGCTACACCTTC
TRBD1	TRBV10-1	TRBJ2-1	-	CASNAGTGLDRGKFF	TGCGCCAGCAACGCCGGGACAGGCCTAGATAGGGGAAAGTTCTTC
-	TRBV5-4	TRBJ1-1	-	CASRQWGYDTEAFF	TGTGCCAGCAGGCAGTGGGGATACGACACTGAAGCTTTCTTT
TRBD2	TRBV29-1	TRBJ2-3	-	CSVGLAGGRADTQYF	TGCAGCGTTGGGCTAGCGGGGGGGCGGGCAGATACGCAGTATTTT
-	TRBV6-5	TRBJ2-3	once	CASTQLSGTDTQYF	TGTGCCAGCACCCAGCTTTCAGGGACCGATACGCAGTATTTT
TRBD1	TRBV4-1	TRBJ1-5	-	CASSQVPPETGHQPQHF	TGCGCCAGCAGCCAAGTTCCCCCCGAGACAGGGCATCAGCCCCAGCATTTT
-	TRBV27	TRBJ2-7	-	CASSSYKSYEQYF	TGTGCCAGCAGTTCCTACAAGTCCTACGAGCAGTACTTC
-	TRBV14	TRBJ2-5	-	CASSLMQETQYF	TGTGCCAGCAGCCTGATGCAAGAGACCCAGTACTTC
-	TRBV7-2	TRBJ1-2	-	CASSPDGTQNLTF	TGTGCCAGCAGCCCAGACGGGACACAGAATCTCACCTTC
-	TRBV7-6	TRBJ1-5	-	CASSPGVPGGNQPQHF	TGTGCCAGCAGCCCAGGGGTTCCGGGAGGCAATCAGCCCCAGCATTTT
TRBD2	TRBV5-8	TRBJ2-7	-	CASRPPTAGESKYF	TGTGCCAGCAGGCCCCCTACTGCGGGGGAATCTAAGTACTTC
-	TRBV6-4	TRBJ1-2	-	CASSPTAYDQGYTF	TGTGCCAGCAGTCCTACGGCTTACGATCAAGGCTACACCTTC
-	TRBV10-2	TRBJ2-7	-	CASRPTQTSPSSVSHEQYF	TGCGCCAGCAGGCCCACACAGACCTCACCCTCATCGGTGTCCCACGAGCAGTACTTC
TRBD1	TRBV5-1	TRBJ1-1	-	CASSSGGADTEAFF	TGCGCCAGCAGCTCAGGGGGCGCAGATACTGAAGCTTTCTTT
TRBD1	TRBV2	TRBJ1-1	-	CASSLSRQGAAEAFF	TGTGCCAGCAGCCTATCACGACAGGGGGCGGCTGAAGCTTTCTTT
-	TRBV11-2	TRBJ1-4	-	CASSGGVAEKLFF	TGTGCCAGCAGCGGAGGGGTGGCCGAAAAACTGTTTTTT
TRBD2	TRBV29-1	TRBJ2-5	-	CSVGLAGGQETQYF	TGCAGCGTTGGACTAGCGGGGGGTCAAGAGACCCAGTACTTC
-	TRBV5-4	TRBJ2-4	once	CASSAGQLNIQYF	TGTGCCAGCAGCGCGGGACAACTAAACATTCAGTACTTC
-	TRBV27	TRBJ2-2	-	CASSFSWTGTGELFF	TGTGCCAGCAGTTTTTCCTGGACTGGCACCGGGGAGCTGTTTTTT
TRBD2	TRBV11-2	TRBJ2-1	-	CASSLGRLAGGPEQFF	TGTGCCAGCAGCTTAGGTCGACTAGCGGGGGGCCCGGAGCAGTTCTTC
-	TRBV27	TRBJ2-5	-	CASPWDLRIAIGREETQYF	TGTGCCAGCCCCTGGGACCTCCGGATAGCGATCGGTAGGGAAGAGACCCAGTACTTC
-	TRBV30	TRBJ1-5	few	CAWSHGPTQDQPQHF	TGTGCCTGGAGTCACGGTCCCACACAGGACCAGCCCCAGCATTTT
-	TRBV6-2/TRBV6-3	TRBJ1-1	-	CASSYGAGAEAFF	TGTGCCAGCAGTTACGGGGCAGGCGCTGAAGCTTTCTTT
-	TRBV7-7	TRBJ2-2	-	CASSLGDENTGELFF	TGTGCCAGCAGCTTAGGGGACGAGAACACCGGGGAGCTGTTTTTT
TRBD2	TRBV7-8	TRBJ2-3	-	CASRQTSGGNTDTQYF	TGTGCCAGCAGACAGACTAGCGGGGGGAACACAGATACGCAGTATTTT
-	TRBV5-6	TRBJ2-7	-	CASSLGQVSSYEQYF	TGTGCCAGCAGCTTGGGTCAGGTCAGCTCCTACGAGCAGTACTTC
TRBD2	TRBV4-1	TRBJ2-3	once	CASSLARFETSGGPSTDTQYF	TGCGCCAGCAGCCTAGCACGTTTCGAGACTAGCGGGGGGCCTAGCACAGATACGCAGTATTTT
-	TRBV2	TRBJ1-2	-	CASNNQTVEYGYTF	TGTGCCAGCAACAACCAGACAGTAGAATATGGCTACACCTTC
-	TRBV7-8	TRBJ1-2	-	CASSLDRAGYTF	TGTGCCAGCAGCTTAGACAGGGCTGGCTACACCTTC
-	TRBV6-6	TRBJ2-3	-	CASRVWGAEDTQYF	TGTGCCAGCAGGGTGTGGGGGGCAGAAGATACGCAGTATTTT
TRBD2	TRBV20-1	TRBJ2-1	-	CSARVAGGQFF	TGCAGTGCTAGGGTAGCGGGGGGGCAGTTCTTC
TRBD2	TRBV6-2/TRBV6-3	TRBJ2-3	-	CASSSLPASGGTDTQYF	TGTGCCAGCAGTTCACTACCGGCTAGCGGGGGCACAGATACGCAGTATTTT
-	TRBV10-3	TRBJ1-1	-	CAISEIRGRTEAFF	TGTGCCATCAGTGAGATTCGAGGGAGGACTGAAGCTTTCTTT
-	TRBV2	TRBJ1-1	-	CASQGGGQAFF	TGTGCCTCTCAGGGCGGGGGGCAAGCTTTCTTT
TRBD1	TRBV9	TRBJ1-1	-	CASSGTGMAEAFF	TGTGCCAGCAGCGGGACAGGGATGGCTGAAGCTTTCTTT